The next 10 T cell receptor beta chains were all read from a single sample in a study of T cells expressing NK-cell markers. TCRdb reprocessed the 5' RACE reads, with one entry per CDR3 protein and no DNA. In total, the table holds over 350,000 distinct CDR3 sequences. Sequenced sample: blood T cells: a sorted CD56 or NKG2C T cell subset, CD4+ or CD8+ T cells, or bulk PBMC T cells (not recorded which). Source of these receptors: a woman aged 50 to 60 in good health.

J is TRBJ1-5 and V is TRBV20-1. Germline V gene data show CDR1 as DFQATT and CDR2 as SNEGSKA (reference sequence). The CDR3 totals 14 residues. The CDR3: CSAWEGGLNQPQHF.

The chain recombines TRBV10-3 with TRBJ2-1; TCRdb gives TRBD2 as the D gene, but with no DNA this cannot be confirmed. This CDR3 contains 14 residues. Looked up from germline, CDR1 is ENHRY and CDR2 is SYGVKD. CDR3 in amino acids: CAIGAGGSSNEQFF.

The CDR3 loop reads CASSWDLQETQYF. V gene TRBV12-3 or TRBV12-4 combines with J gene TRBJ2-5; TCRdb's D call of TRBD1 is untestable without DNA. This CDR3 region has 13 residues.

The chain has TRBV29-1 and TRBJ1-1. The germline V gene has CDR1 SQVTM and CDR2 ANQGSEA. The CDR3 sequence is 14 residues long. CDR3 region: CSVEDSRGGAEAFF.

The genes are TRBV12-3 or TRBV12-4 and TRBJ2-2. The CDR3 sequence is 14 residues long. The CDR3 region is CASSLVQYTGELFF.

The CDR3 is CAISALRGEEQFF. The V and J genes are TRBV10-3 and TRBJ2-1; TCRdb's D gene call, TRBD1, goes unchecked for lack of DNA. Germline loops: CDR1 ENHRY, CDR2 SYGVKD. This CDR3 has 13 residues.

The chain uses TRBV7-9 and TRBJ2-4. The CDR3 sequence is 18 residues long. The germline CDR1 and CDR2 sequences are SEHNR and FQNEAQ (reference sequence). The CDR3 region is CASSLGLVGASTKNIQYF.

The chain links TRBV12-3 or TRBV12-4 to TRBJ2-1; checking the TCRdb D call of TRBD1 is not possible without DNA. The CDR3 is 14 amino acids. The chain's CDR3 is CASSFRDRLGEQFF.

This chain connects TRBV7-9 to TRBJ2-1; with no DNA, the TCRdb D assignment of TRBD2 cannot be verified. Germline CDR1 SEHNR, CDR2 FQNEAQ (reference sequence). There are 12 residues in the CDR3. CDR3 in amino acids: CASSWEAGEQFF.

The V gene is TRBV5-1, the J gene TRBJ2-2; TCRdb indicates TRBD2, and absent DNA this call remains unverified. This CDR3 has 17 residues. Looked up from germline, CDR1 is SGHRS and CDR2 is YFSETQ. The CDR3 is CASSLDPLAGDTGELFF. Drawing the rest from reference TRBV5-1 and TRBJ2-2, the complete variable domain is KAGVTQTPRYLIKTRGQQVTLSCSPISGHRSVSWYQQTPGQGLQFLFEYFSETQRNKGNFPGRFSGRQFSNSRSEMNVSTLELGDSALYLCASSLDPLAGDTGELFFGEGSRLTVL.